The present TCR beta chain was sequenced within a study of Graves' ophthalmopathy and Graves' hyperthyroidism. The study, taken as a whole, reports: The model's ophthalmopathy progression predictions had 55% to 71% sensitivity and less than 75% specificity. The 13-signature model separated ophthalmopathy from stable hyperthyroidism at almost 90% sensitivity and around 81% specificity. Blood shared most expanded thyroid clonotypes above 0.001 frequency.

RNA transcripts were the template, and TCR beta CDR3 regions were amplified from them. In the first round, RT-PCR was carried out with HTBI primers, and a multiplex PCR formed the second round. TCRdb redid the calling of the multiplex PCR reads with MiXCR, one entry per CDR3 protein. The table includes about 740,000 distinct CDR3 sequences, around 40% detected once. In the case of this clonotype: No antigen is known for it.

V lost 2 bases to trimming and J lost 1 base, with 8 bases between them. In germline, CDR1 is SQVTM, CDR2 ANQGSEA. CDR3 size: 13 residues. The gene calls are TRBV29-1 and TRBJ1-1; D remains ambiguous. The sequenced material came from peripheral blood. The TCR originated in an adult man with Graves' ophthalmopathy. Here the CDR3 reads CSVESPENTEAFF. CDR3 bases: TGCAGCGTTGAATCCCCCGAGAACACTGAAGCTTTCTTT.